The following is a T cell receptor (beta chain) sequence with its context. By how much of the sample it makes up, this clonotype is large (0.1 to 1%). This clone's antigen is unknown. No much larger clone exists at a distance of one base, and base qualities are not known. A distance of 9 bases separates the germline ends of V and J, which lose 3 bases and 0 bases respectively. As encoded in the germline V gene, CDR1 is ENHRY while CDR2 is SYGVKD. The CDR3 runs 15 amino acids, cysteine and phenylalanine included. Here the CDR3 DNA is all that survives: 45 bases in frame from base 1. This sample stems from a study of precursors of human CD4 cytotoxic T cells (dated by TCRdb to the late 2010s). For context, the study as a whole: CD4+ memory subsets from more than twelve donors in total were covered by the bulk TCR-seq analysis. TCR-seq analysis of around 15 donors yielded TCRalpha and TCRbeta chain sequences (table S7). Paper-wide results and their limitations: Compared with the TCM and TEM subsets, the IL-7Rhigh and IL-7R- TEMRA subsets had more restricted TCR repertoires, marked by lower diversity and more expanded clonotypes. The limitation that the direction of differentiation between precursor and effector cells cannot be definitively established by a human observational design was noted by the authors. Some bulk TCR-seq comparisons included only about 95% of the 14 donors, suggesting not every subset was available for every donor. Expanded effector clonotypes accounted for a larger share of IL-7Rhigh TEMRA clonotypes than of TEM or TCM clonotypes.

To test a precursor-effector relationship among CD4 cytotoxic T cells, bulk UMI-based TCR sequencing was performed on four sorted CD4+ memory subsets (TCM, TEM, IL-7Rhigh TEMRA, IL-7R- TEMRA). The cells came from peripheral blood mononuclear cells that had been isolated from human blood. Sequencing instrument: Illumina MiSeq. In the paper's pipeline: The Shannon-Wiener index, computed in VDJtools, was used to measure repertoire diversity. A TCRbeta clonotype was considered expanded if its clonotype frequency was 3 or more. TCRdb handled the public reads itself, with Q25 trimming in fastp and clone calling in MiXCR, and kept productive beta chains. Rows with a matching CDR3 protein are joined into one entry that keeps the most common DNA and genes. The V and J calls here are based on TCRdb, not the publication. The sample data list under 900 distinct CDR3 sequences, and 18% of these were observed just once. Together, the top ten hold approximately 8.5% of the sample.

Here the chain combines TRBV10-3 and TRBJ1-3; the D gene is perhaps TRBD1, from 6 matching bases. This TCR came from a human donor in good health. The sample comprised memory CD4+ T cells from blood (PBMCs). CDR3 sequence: CAISEGGLSGNTIYF. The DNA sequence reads TGTGCCATCAGTGAAGGGGGGCTCTCTGGAAACACCATATATTTT.